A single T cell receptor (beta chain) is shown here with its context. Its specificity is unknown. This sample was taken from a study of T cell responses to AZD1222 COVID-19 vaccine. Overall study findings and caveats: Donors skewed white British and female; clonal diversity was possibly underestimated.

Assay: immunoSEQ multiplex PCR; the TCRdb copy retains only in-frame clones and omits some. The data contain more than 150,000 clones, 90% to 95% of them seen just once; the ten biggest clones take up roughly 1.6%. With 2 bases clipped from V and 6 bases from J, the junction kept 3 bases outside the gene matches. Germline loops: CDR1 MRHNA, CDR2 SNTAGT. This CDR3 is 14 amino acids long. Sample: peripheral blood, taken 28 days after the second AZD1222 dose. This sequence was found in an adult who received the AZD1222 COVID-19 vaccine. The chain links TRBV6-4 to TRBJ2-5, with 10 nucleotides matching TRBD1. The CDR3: CASSDDRGRKTQYF. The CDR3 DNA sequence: TGTGCCAGCAGTGACGACAGGGGGCGAAAGACCCAGTACTTC.